The rows below give T cell receptor beta chains drawn from one sample of a study. TCRdb re-derived calls from the 5' RACE reads in MiXCR, one entry per CDR3 protein. This table holds fewer than 8,500 distinct CDR3 sequences, around 40% found once. Material for sequencing was tumor-infiltrating memory CD4+ T cells sorted from the breast tumor. The receptors come from a female donor with breast cancer. The CDR3 runs from the conserved cysteine through the conserved F or W. Each record gives: V gene, D gene, clone size, J gene, CDR3 protein, CDR3 DNA. The D gene is left open where the match is weak. Some rows mark clone size as missing; the rest say once, few, many or name a class of expanded clone.

V: TRBV15; D: NA; size: NA; J: TRBJ1-2; CDR3: CATSRTGTHYGYTF; DNA: TGTGCCACCAGCCGGACTGGTACCCACTATGGCTACACCTTC
V: TRBV20-1; D: TRBD2; size: NA; J: TRBJ2-7; CDR3: CSANPSGSSYEQYF; DNA: TGCAGTGCTAACCCTAGCGGGAGCTCCTACGAGCAGTACTTC
V: TRBV20-1; D: TRBD1; size: few; J: TRBJ2-1; CDR3: CSARLTGVGPNEQFF; DNA: TGCAGTGCTAGACTCACAGGGGTGGGGCCCAATGAGCAGTTCTTC
V: TRBV6-5; D: TRBD1; size: NA; J: TRBJ2-3; CDR3: CASSYHGTGRTDTQYF; DNA: TGTGCCAGCAGTTACCATGGGACAGGGAGGACAGATACGCAGTATTTT
V: TRBV7-9; D: TRBD1; size: NA; J: TRBJ2-1; CDR3: CAGSFGTGVCNEQFF; DNA: TGTGCCGGCAGCTTCGGGACAGGAGTCTGCAATGAGCAGTTCTTC
V: TRBV5-1; D: NA; size: NA; J: TRBJ1-6; CDR3: CASSLNRATYNSPLHF; DNA: TGCGCCAGCAGCTTAAACAGGGCGACCTATAATTCACCCCTCCACTTT
V: TRBV20-1; D: TRBD2; size: NA; J: TRBJ2-1; CDR3: CSASPGLAGHNEQFF; DNA: TGCAGTGCTAGCCCCGGGCTAGCGGGACACAATGAGCAGTTCTTC
V: TRBV7-9; D: TRBD2; size: medium-sized; J: TRBJ2-1; CDR3: CASSSRTSGRQKSSYNEQFF; DNA: TGTGCCAGCAGCTCACGGACTAGCGGGAGGCAAAAGAGCTCCTACAATGAGCAGTTCTTC
V: TRBV11-1; D: TRBD2; size: many; J: TRBJ2-1; CDR3: CASSSGTSGYNEQFF; DNA: TGTGCCAGCAGCTCCGGGACTAGCGGTTACAATGAGCAGTTCTTC
V: TRBV20-1; D: TRBD2; size: medium-sized; J: TRBJ2-1; CDR3: CSARVGGREQFF; DNA: TGCAGTGCTAGAGTGGGCGGGAGAGAGCAGTTCTTC
V: TRBV2; D: NA; size: many; J: TRBJ1-1; CDR3: CASSAPTALNTEAIF; DNA: TGTGCCAGCAGTGCCCCTACAGCGTTGAACACTGAAGCTATCTTT
V: TRBV20-1; D: NA; size: many; J: TRBJ1-1; CDR3: CSASDSLNTEAFF; DNA: TGCAGTGCCTCGGACAGTCTGAACACTGAAGCTTTCTTT
V: TRBV6-5; D: NA; size: NA; J: TRBJ2-1; CDR3: CASSTGPQDEQFF; DNA: TGTGCCAGCAGCACGGGGCCCCAGGATGAGCAGTTCTTC
V: TRBV6-6; D: NA; size: NA; J: TRBJ1-1; CDR3: CASSYSGRKNTEAFF; DNA: TGTGCCAGCAGTTACTCCGGACGAAAGAACACTGAAGCTTTCTTT
V: TRBV6-5; D: TRBD2; size: many; J: TRBJ2-1; CDR3: CASSYSLGLAGDEQFF; DNA: TGTGCCAGCAGTTACTCCCTGGGACTAGCGGGAGATGAGCAGTTCTTC
V: TRBV27; D: NA; size: many; J: TRBJ2-7; CDR3: CASSRHRDKYEQYF; DNA: TGTGCCAGCAGCAGGCACCGGGACAAATACGAGCAGTACTTC
V: TRBV20-1; D: NA; size: few; J: TRBJ2-2; CDR3: CSTWRVGSTGDLFF; DNA: TGCAGTACGTGGCGGGTAGGGAGCACCGGGGACCTGTTTTTT
V: TRBV18; D: NA; size: medium-sized; J: TRBJ2-7; CDR3: CASSPGLTAYEQYF; DNA: TGTGCCAGCTCACCAGGACTCACAGCCTACGAGCAGTACTTC
V: TRBV5-1; D: NA; size: medium-sized; J: TRBJ2-3; CDR3: CASSMGDVSTDTQYF; DNA: TGCGCCAGCAGCATGGGGGACGTCAGCACAGATACGCAGTATTTT
V: TRBV4-1; D: NA; size: NA; J: TRBJ1-1; CDR3: CASSQERVTEAFF; DNA: TGCGCCAGCAGCCAAGAACGGGTGACTGAAGCTTTCTTT
V: TRBV4-2; D: NA; size: NA; J: TRBJ1-3; CDR3: CASEGVYGGNTIYF; DNA: TGCGCCAGTGAAGGGGTATATGGAGGAAACACCATATATTTT
V: TRBV4-1; D: TRBD2; size: medium-sized; J: TRBJ2-7; CDR3: CASSQDGLAGKREQYF; DNA: TGCGCCAGCAGCCAAGATGGACTAGCGGGCAAACGAGAGCAGTACTTC
V: TRBV11-2; D: TRBD2; size: NA; J: TRBJ2-4; CDR3: CASSPYSSGRALGNIQYF; DNA: TGTGCCAGCAGCCCCTACTCTAGCGGGAGGGCCTTGGGGAACATTCAGTACTTC
V: TRBV20-1; D: NA; size: few; J: TRBJ1-2; CDR3: CSANRDRDIPFGYTF; DNA: TGCAGTGCCAACCGGGACCGCGACATCCCCTTTGGCTACACCTTC
V: TRBV12-3/TRBV12-4; D: NA; size: NA; J: TRBJ1-5; CDR3: CASSGTSLSEQFLGPRGNQPQHF; DNA: TGTGCCAGCAGTGGGACTAGTCTCAGTGAGCAGTTCTTGGGGCCGAGAGGGAATCAGCCCCAGCATTTT
V: TRBV6-5; D: NA; size: NA; J: TRBJ2-3; CDR3: CASSHAELPDTQYF; DNA: TGTGCCAGCAGTCATGCCGAGCTCCCGGATACGCAGTATTTT
V: TRBV2; D: TRBD2; size: many; J: TRBJ2-1; CDR3: CASRERDESYNEQFF; DNA: TGTGCCAGCAGAGAGCGGGACGAGAGTTACAATGAGCAGTTCTTC
V: TRBV12-3/TRBV12-4; D: NA; size: NA; J: TRBJ2-1; CDR3: CASSPGLRPGNEQFF; DNA: TGTGCCAGCAGCCCCGGACTACGACCGGGCAATGAGCAGTTCTTC
V: TRBV7-9; D: TRBD1; size: many; J: TRBJ2-7; CDR3: CASSLQGAGYEQYF; DNA: TGTGCCAGCAGCCTACAGGGGGCGGGATACGAGCAGTACTTC
V: TRBV18; D: NA; size: NA; J: TRBJ1-2; CDR3: CASSRDSGCDYTF; DNA: TGTGCCAGCTCCCGCGACTCGGGCTGTGACTACACCTTC
V: TRBV7-8; D: TRBD2; size: medium-sized; J: TRBJ2-7; CDR3: CASSPGAGPSYEQYF; DNA: TGTGCCAGCAGCCCTGGAGCGGGGCCCTCCTACGAGCAGTACTTC
V: TRBV12-3/TRBV12-4; D: NA; size: NA; J: TRBJ1-2; CDR3: CASSPPGYGYTF; DNA: TGTGCCAGCAGTCCGCCGGGCTATGGCTACACCTTC
V: TRBV5-5; D: TRBD2; size: few; J: TRBJ2-3; CDR3: CASSPGTISTDTQYF; DNA: TGTGCCAGCAGCCCCGGGACTATTAGCACAGATACGCAGTATTTT
V: TRBV20-1; D: NA; size: NA; J: TRBJ2-1; CDR3: CSAPGLVYNEQFF; DNA: TGCAGTGCGCCGGGACTCGTCTACAATGAGCAGTTCTTC
V: TRBV7-2; D: NA; size: many; J: TRBJ1-1; CDR3: CASSSAGTLNTEAFF; DNA: TGTGCCAGCAGCTCCGCCGGGACACTGAACACTGAAGCTTTCTTT
V: TRBV29-1; D: TRBD1; size: NA; J: TRBJ2-7; CDR3: CSVVRQGPPYEQYF; DNA: TGCAGCGTTGTTCGACAGGGGCCCCCCTACGAGCAGTACTTC
V: TRBV4-1; D: TRBD1; size: large; J: TRBJ1-6; CDR3: CASSQPGTASLAPLHF; DNA: TGCGCCAGCAGCCAGCCCGGGACAGCCTCGCTAGCGCCCCTCCACTTT
V: TRBV29-1; D: NA; size: large; J: TRBJ2-5; CDR3: CSVTRQQETQYF; DNA: TGCAGCGTTACCCGACAGCAAGAGACCCAGTACTTC